This is a list of T cell receptor beta chains from one sample in a study of blood T cell repertoires in COVID-19. Assay: immunoSEQ multiplex PCR; the TCRdb copy retains only in-frame clones and omits some. The data show about 250,000 clones, around 86% seen once. Sequencing was performed on PBMCs or T cells enriched from blood (not recorded which). The origin of the receptors is a man aged 40-49 years who had recovered from COVID-19. The CDR3 runs from the conserved cysteine through the conserved F or W. A D gene is named only where the DNA matches it firmly. Rows give clone size only sometimes, using once, few, many, or a class for an expanded clone.

TRBJ2-5 TRBV7-8 . . TGTGCCAGCAGCTTAATTGGGGCAGAGACCCAGTACTTC CASSLIGAETQYF
TRBJ2-7 TRBV4-2 . . TGTGCCAGCAGCCAGGCCTTTCAGGGGGGCCTCCAGGGTGAGCAGTACTTC CASSQAFQGGLQGEQYF
TRBJ2-7 TRBV2 . TRBD2 TGTGCCAGCAGTGACCGGGGGGGGAAGACCGAGCAGTACTTC CASSDRGGKTEQYF
TRBJ2-4 TRBV25-1 . TRBD1 TGTGCCAGCAGTGACCAGGACAGGGGGCGAGGCAAAAACATTCAGTACTTC CASSDQDRGRGKNIQYF
TRBJ2-1 TRBV9 . TRBD2 TGTGCCAGCAGCTCCGGACTAGTACATGAGCAGTTCTTC CASSSGLVHEQFF
TRBJ2-1 TRBV7-2 . TRBD1 TGTGCCAGCAGCCAGGGACAGATACAGTTCTTC CASSQGQIQFF
TRBJ2-7 TRBV27 many TRBD1 TGTGCCAGCGAATCCGGGACAGGACCCTACGAGCAGTACTTC CASESGTGPYEQYF
TRBJ2-1 TRBV5-1 . . TGCGCCAGCAGCTTAAATACATTAGGGGCTGGCAATGAGCAGTTCTTC CASSLNTLGAGNEQFF
TRBJ2-3 TRBV5-1 . . TGCGCCAGCAGCTCGGGGACTGATACTAGCACAGATACGCAGTATTTT CASSSGTDTSTDTQYF
TRBJ1-2 TRBV4-1 . . TGCGCCAGCAGTCTCGACAGCTTGAGTTATGGCTACACCTTC CASSLDSLSYGYTF
TRBJ2-7 TRBV3-1/TRBV3-2 . . TGTGCCAGCAGCCAGCGGGGGCCCTACGAGCAGTACTTC CASSQRGPYEQYF
TRBJ1-1 TRBV7-9 . . TGTGCCAGCAGCGCATTTTTAATGACAGCCGAGAACACTGAAGCTTTCTTT CASSAFLMTAENTEAFF
TRBJ1-1 TRBV3-1/TRBV3-2 . TRBD1 TGTGCCAGCAGCCAGGCAGGGGGTATGAACACTGAAGCTTTCTTT CASSQAGGMNTEAFF
TRBJ2-2 TRBV5-1 . . TGCGCCAGCAGCTTGGGAAGGGGCCCGGACACCGGGGAGCTGTTTTTT CASSLGRGPDTGELFF
TRBJ1-6 TRBV5-1 . . TGCGCCAGCAGCTCCTCCCCGACAGGTCCTAGCTCCTATAATTCACCCCTCCACTTT CASSSSPTGPSSYNSPLHF